This T cell receptor (beta chain) came from a study of CD8+ T cells in alopecia areata. Study observations and caveats: Lesional tissue from the scalp (especially in alopecia totalis/universalis) showed higher clonality than normal scalp.

This clone has just a few counts. The antigen is undetermined. Cell sorting on a FACSAria was used to separate CD4+ and CD8+ T cells from the PBMCs. The authors extracted RNA and reverse transcribed it into cDNA as the sequencing template. The data were produced by immunoSEQ multiplex PCR, yet TCRdb's version contains in-frame clones alone and is incomplete. The table includes under 30,000 clones, roughly 52% detected once. Between the trimmed V and J ends, which lost 3 bases and 6 bases, there was a span of 2 bases. Germline CDR1 and CDR2: SGHTA and FQGNSA. The CDR3 spans 11 residues. The specimen sequenced was NKG2D-high CD8+ T cells sorted from blood. This clonotype was sampled from a human donor with alopecia areata. This chain joins TRBV7-2 and TRBJ2-2; D not certain. The CDR3 loop reads CASSFPGELFF. The DNA for the CDR3 is TGTGCCAGCAGCTTCCCCGGGGAGCTGTTTTTT.